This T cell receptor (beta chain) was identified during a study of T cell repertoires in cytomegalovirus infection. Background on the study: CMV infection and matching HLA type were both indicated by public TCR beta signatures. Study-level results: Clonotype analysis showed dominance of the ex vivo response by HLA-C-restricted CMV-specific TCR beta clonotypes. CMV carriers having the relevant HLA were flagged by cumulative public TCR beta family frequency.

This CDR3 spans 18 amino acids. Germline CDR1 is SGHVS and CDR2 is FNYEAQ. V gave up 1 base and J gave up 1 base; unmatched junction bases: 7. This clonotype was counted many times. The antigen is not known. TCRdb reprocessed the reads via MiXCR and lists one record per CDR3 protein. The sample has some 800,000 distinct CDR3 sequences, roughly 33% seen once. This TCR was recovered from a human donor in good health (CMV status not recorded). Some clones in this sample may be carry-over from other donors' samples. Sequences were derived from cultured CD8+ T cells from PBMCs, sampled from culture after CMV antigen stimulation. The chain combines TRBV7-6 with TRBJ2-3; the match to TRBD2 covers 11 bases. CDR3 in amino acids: CASSLGLMTSGGTDTQYF. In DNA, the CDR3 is TGTGCCAGCAGCTTAGGGCTGATGACTAGCGGGGGCACAGATACGCAGTATTTT.